This T cell receptor beta chain was obtained from a study of cytomegalovirus exposure and HLA in healthy donors. The repertoire was sequenced with immunoSEQ multiplex PCR; TCRdb's copy has only in-frame clones and lacks some. Among about 150,000 clones listed, more than 85% were seen once. Study conclusions and caveats: Overall, 164 TCR beta chains were annotated as cytomegalovirus-associated. Cytomegalovirus status was reportedly diagnosed by the classifier with high specificity and sensitivity. Whilst most TCR sequences proved rare, a subset of public TCRs occurred across many donors.

For this clone: The antigen remains undetermined.

Germline loops: CDR1 SGHRS, CDR2 YFSETQ. This CDR3 region has 18 residues. The V segment lost 3 bases and the J segment 7 bases; nucleotides outside the gene matches: 10. Sequencing used PBMCs. The chain has TRBV5-1 and TRBJ2-1, with TRBD2 matching over 16 bases. The TCR sequence derives from a man younger than 35 in good health and CMV-seronegative. The CDR3 DNA reads TGCGCCAGCAGCTCCGGGACTAGCGGGAGGGCCTATCGTAATGAGCAGTTCTTC. Its protein product is CASSSGTSGRAYRNEQFF. The complete variable domain, with remaining parts taken from reference TRBV5-1 and TRBJ2-1, reads KAGVTQTPRYLIKTRGQQVTLSCSPISGHRSVSWYQQTPGQGLQFLFEYFSETQRNKGNFPGRFSGRQFSNSRSEMNVSTLELGDSALYLCASSSGTSGRAYRNEQFFGPGTRLTVL.